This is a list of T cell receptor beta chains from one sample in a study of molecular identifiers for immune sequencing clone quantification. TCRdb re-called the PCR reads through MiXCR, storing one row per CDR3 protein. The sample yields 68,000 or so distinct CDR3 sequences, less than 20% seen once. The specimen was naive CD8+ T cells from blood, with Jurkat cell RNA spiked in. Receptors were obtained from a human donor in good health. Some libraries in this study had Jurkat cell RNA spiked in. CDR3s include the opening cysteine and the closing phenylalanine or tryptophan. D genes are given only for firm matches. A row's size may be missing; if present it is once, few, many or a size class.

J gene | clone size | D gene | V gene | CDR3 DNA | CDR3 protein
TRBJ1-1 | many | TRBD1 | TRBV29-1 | TGCAGCGTCGAGCGGGACAGGGAAATGAACACTGAAGCTTTCTTT | CSVERDREMNTEAFF
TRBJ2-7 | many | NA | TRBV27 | TGTGCCAGCGGAACCGGGACAAACTACGAGCAGTACTTC | CASGTGTNYEQYF
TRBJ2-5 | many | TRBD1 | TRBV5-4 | TGTGCCAGCAGTTCCGGGACAGGGATCCAAGAGACCCAGTACTTC | CASSSGTGIQETQYF
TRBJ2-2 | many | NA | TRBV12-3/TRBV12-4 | TGTGCCAGCAGTTCCGTAGCGGAAAGCCTCACCGGGGAGCTGTTTTTT | CASSSVAESLTGELFF
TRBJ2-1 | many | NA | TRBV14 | TGTGCCAGCAGCCAAGGGAGGGTCGGCCGAAATGAGCAGTTCTTC | CASSQGRVGRNEQFF
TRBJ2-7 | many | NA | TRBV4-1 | TGCGCCAGCAGCCAAGTCGCAGTAACCTACGAGCAGTACTTC | CASSQVAVTYEQYF
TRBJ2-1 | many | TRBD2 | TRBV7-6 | TGTGCCAGCAGCCAAAAAGGACTAGCGCTTAACAATGAGCAGTTCTTC | CASSQKGLALNNEQFF
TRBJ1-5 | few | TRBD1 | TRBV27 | TGTGCCAGCAGTCCAGGGACAGCCGCCGTCTCCCAGCATTTT | CASSPGTAAVSQHF
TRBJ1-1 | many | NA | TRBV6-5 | TGTGCCAGCACCCCGGGAAGAGGGGCTGAAGCTTTCTTT | CASTPGRGAEAFF
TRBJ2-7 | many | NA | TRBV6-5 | TGTGCCAGCAGTCAAGGTCCCAGGGCCCTTCAGGCGCAGTACTTC | CASSQGPRALQAQYF
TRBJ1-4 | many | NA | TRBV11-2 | TGTGCCAGCAGCCTCCCGCCGGGAATCGGAAAACTGTTTTTT | CASSLPPGIGKLFF
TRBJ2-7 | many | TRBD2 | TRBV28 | TGTGCCAGCACCGGAACTAGCGAACCAAGCTACGAGCAGTACTTC | CASTGTSEPSYEQYF
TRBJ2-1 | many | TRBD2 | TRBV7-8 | TGTGCCAGCAGCCCCGGTTCGGGGGGCAATGAGCAGTTCTTC | CASSPGSGGNEQFF
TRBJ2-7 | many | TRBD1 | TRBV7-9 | TGTGCCAGCAGACCGGACAGGGCGGCTTTGGGGGAGCAGTACTTC | CASRPDRAALGEQYF
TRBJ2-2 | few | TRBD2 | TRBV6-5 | TGTGCCAGCCAACCGTCAGCGGGAGGAACCGGGGAGCTGTTTTTT | CASQPSAGGTGELFF
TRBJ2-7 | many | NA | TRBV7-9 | TGTGCCAGCAGCAGCAGTGGAGGGCACGACGAGCAGTACTTC | CASSSSGGHDEQYF
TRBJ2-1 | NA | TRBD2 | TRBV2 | TGTGCCAGCAAGAGCGGGATTAGCTCCTACAATGAGCAGTTCTTC | CASKSGISSYNEQFF
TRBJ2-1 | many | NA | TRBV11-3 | TGTGCCAGCAGCCAAGGGGCGGGCCACAATGAGCAGTTCTTC | CASSQGAGHNEQFF
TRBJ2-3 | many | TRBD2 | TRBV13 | TGTGCCAGCAGCTTAGTTGCTAGCGGTAGCACAGATACGCAGTATTTT | CASSLVASGSTDTQYF
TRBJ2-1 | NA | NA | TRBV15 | TGTGCCACCAACAGAGAGGGCCAAGGGGTCGATGAGCAGTTCTTC | CATNREGQGVDEQFF
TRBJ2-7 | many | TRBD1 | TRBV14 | TGTGCCAGCAGCCACCAGGGCCCGGCACAGGGGTACCACGAGCAGTACTTC | CASSHQGPAQGYHEQYF
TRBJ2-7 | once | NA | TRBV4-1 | TGCGCCAGCAGCCAAGATTCCTACACCACCTACGAGCAGTACTTC | CASSQDSYTTYEQYF
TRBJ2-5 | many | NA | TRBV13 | TGTGCCAGCAGCCCGCGGACTTCTTCGCAAGAGACCCAGTACTTC | CASSPRTSSQETQYF
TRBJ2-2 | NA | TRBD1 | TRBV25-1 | TGTGCCAGCGAGGGGGCATTTACCGGGGAGCTGTTTTTT | CASEGAFTGELFF
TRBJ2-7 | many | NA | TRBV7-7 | TGTGCTAGCAGCTTAGGTCAGGGAGACGAGCAGTACTTC | CASSLGQGDEQYF
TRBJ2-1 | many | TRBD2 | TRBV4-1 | TGCGCCAGCAGCCCGCTAGCGGGGGCTCACAATGAGCAGTTCTTC | CASSPLAGAHNEQFF
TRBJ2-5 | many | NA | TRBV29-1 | TGCAGCGTTGTCGGGGCCCCAGCGAGGCAGTACCAAGAGACCCAGTACTTC | CSVVGAPARQYQETQYF
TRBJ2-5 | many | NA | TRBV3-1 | TGTGCCAGCAGCCCGGGGATGTCCCTTGGGACCCAGTACTTC | CASSPGMSLGTQYF
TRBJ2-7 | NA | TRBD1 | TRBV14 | TGTGCCAGCAGACGGACGACAGGGCCCTCCTACGAGCAGTACTTC | CASRRTTGPSYEQYF
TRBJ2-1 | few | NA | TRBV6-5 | TGTGCCAGCAGTTACTCATGGGGGGAGTCCTACAATGAGCAGTTCTTC | CASSYSWGESYNEQFF
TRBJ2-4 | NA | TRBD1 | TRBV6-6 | TGTGCCAGCAGTAAAATACAGGGGTTTGGCATTCAGTACTTC | CASSKIQGFGIQYF
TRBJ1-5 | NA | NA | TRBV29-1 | TGCAGCGCCCTGAGAGAGGGGAACATGGATCAGCCCCAGCACTTT | CSALREGNMDQPQHF